This TCR beta chain was observed in a study of shared clonotypes between healthy human individuals (dated by TCRdb to 2019 to 2021). Regarding the research as a whole: The cohort included a few men and a couple of women between 18 and 49 years of age. For each donor, three plates each were used for CD4 naive and CD4 memory, two plates were used for CD8 naive, and one plate was used for CD8 memory. Blood TCR repertoires of roughly five healthy adults were deeply sequenced to estimate repertoire size and the extent of clonotype sharing between individuals. Different laboratories and diverse techniques were used to prepare libraries and sequence TCR repertoires, to increase sequencing depth and limit assay-specific biases. Per donor, leukapheresis produced somewhere between about 0.85 and 8.9 billion PBMCs. Results and caveats for the whole study, not just this receptor: Pairwise subsampling led to the expectation that sequencing depth would affect the degree of clonotype sharing among donors. Higher generation probabilities were observed for clonotypes shared by all four sorted-subset donors than for non-shared clonotypes. Even with the large sequencing depth, rarefaction of the sorted-subset datasets indicated that sequencing was incomplete. Because the study included only a small number of donors, the genetic and exposure-history diversity represented was limited. When a few donors were compared, the shared fraction of clonotypes was about 5.5% for naive CD4, less than 4% for naive CD8, about 2.4% for memory CD4, and around 0.4% for memory CD8. Estimated clonotype richness was generally larger for naive than for memory subsets. Sampling was limited to blood, and TCR repertoires in tissue likely differ from TCR repertoires in blood.

As concerns this clone: Its antigen is not yet known. Base qualities are not recorded, but no much larger clone differs from it by a single base.

From its cysteine to its phenylalanine, the CDR3 spans 14 amino acids. Only the CDR3 portion is preserved as DNA: 42 bases, with reading frame beginning at the first base. The germline ends are 8 bases apart after V is trimmed by 3 bases and J by 3 bases. The germline V gene specifies MNHNS as CDR1 and SASEGT as CDR2. Using the deep immunoSEQ assay, multiplex PCR amplified TCR CDR3 regions from genomic DNA. Genomic DNA extracted from each cell subset was distributed evenly over all wells of several immunoSEQ 96-well plates, and each plate served as one replicate. For sorted subsets, roughly 190 ng of genomic DNA, equivalent to around 31,000 T cell genomes, went into each replicate PCR. The purified libraries were quantified using a Qubit 3.0 fluorometer, sized with a Bioanalyzer 2100, and then quantified again using the KAPA Library Quantification kit. Every immunoSEQ 96-well plate was sequenced on a dedicated single-read 150-cycle Illumina NextSeq 550 flow cell. Processing in the source paper ran as follows. Because only junctional sequences without quality scores were contained in the immunoSEQ output, filtering matching that applied to full-length reads could not be performed. Sequences were annotated with PyIR, a Python wrapper for IgBLAST v1.9, using IMGT germline references to assign V/J genes and CDR3. Reads with weak V/J assignments (E-value above 1e-6), missing CDR3, stop codons, out-of-frame junctions, or ambiguous translated residues were removed. V3J clonotypes were defined as sequences sharing the same inferred V gene, J gene, and CDR3 amino acid sequence. Percentage overlap between repertoires was computed as shared unique clonotypes divided by the size of the smaller repertoire. RTK rarefaction, the Chao1 estimator, and Recon v2.1 estimates of unobserved clonotypes were used to assess repertoire richness. Generation probabilities were computed with OLGA for all TCRbeta clonotypes obtained by the gDNA method from a few donors. TCRdb obtained this table from immuneACCESS and retained in-frame rearrangements with V and J assigned. These tables miss some clones; where compared with another copy, unresolved V genes account for less than half of the shortfall, and the remainder is unexplained. V and J calls and clone size are as listed in that table; D and trimming were resolved from the DNA. Recorded for this sample are more than 2,000,000 clones; over 85% of them occurred a single time. About 0.13% of the sample is taken by the ten largest.

The donors were healthy, HIV-negative adults who had no recently reported acute infections or vaccinations. All donors were Caucasian adults living in Nashville, Tennessee, USA. CD4+ T cells were enriched by magnetic negative selection, after which naive cells were positively selected on CD45RA and the negative fraction was taken as the memory subset. After blood collection by leukapheresis, PBMCs were isolated using Ficoll-Histopaque density gradient centrifugation and then cryopreserved in the vapor phase of liquid nitrogen. Analytical flow cytometry was used to check the purity and quantity of each magnetically sorted T cell population. Each sorted fraction had its genomic DNA isolated and then quantified by UV absorbance on a Nanodrop 2000c.

This chain is built from TRBV6-1 and TRBJ1-4; matching of 5 bases hints at TRBD1 as the D gene. The TCR sequence derives from a man younger than 30 in good health. Specimen: naive CD4+ T cells sorted from blood. The sample's cell subset or site, from its label and the paper: CD45RA+ positively selected. DNA sequence: TGTGCCAGCAGTGAGGGGGTGCCTAATGAAAAACTGTTTTTT. This translates into CASSEGVPNEKLFF.